Following are 28 T cell receptor beta chains from one sample sequenced in a study of blood T cell repertoires in COVID-19. The protocol was immunoSEQ multiplex PCR, while the TCRdb copy is restricted to in-frame clones and leaves out a portion. The sample includes about 320,000 clones, roughly nine tenths of them seen just once. The sample taken for sequencing was PBMCs or T cells enriched from blood (not recorded which). The receptor source for this set is a man aged 60-69 years who had recovered from COVID-19.

In regard to this clone: Other nucleotide sequences in the sample specify the same CDR3. The rearrangement uses TRBV12-3 or TRBV12-4 and TRBJ1-1; D is perhaps TRBD1 (5 bases). The CDR3 covers 13 residues. Trimming took 6 bases from V and 1 from J, leaving 9 bases between them. The CDR3 nucleotides are TGTGCCAGCAGACCCACAGGGAACACTGAAGCTTTCTTT. As protein: CASRPTGNTEAFF.

This sequence joins TRBV6-5 and TRBJ2-2; no firm D call. In germline, CDR1 is MNHEY, CDR2 SVGAGI. V was clipped by 10 bases and J by 0 bases, with 15 bases between them. The CDR3 runs 15 residues. CDR3 protein: CATPDTFANTGELFF. The CDR3 DNA follows: TGTGCCACTCCAGACACGTTCGCGAACACCGGGGAGCTGTTTTTT.

This chain links TRBV11-1 with TRBJ2-7; maybe TRBD2 (5 bases). Per the germline V gene, CDR1 is SGHAT and CDR2 is FQDESV (reference sequence). The CDR3 sequence is 14 residues long. The V end lost 3 bases, the J end lost 4 bases, and 13 bases lay between the germline ends. The CDR3 DNA follows: TGTGCCAGCAGCTTGGGAGTGGGGAGTTACGAGCAGTACTTC. Translated, it gives CASSLGVGSYEQYF. The variable domain in full, with the rest retrieved from reference TRBV11-1 and TRBJ2-7, is EAEVAQSPRYKITEKSQAVAFWCDPISGHATLYWYRQILGQGPELLVQFQDESVVDDSQLPKDRFSAERLKGVDSTLKIQPAELGDSAMYLCASSLGVGSYEQYFGPGTRLTVT.

The rearrangement links TRBV30 to TRBJ1-4; D is undetermined. The germline V gene has CDR1 GTSNPN and CDR2 SVGIG (reference sequence). V lost 0 bases and J 8 bases, leaving 13 bases between the germline ends. The CDR3 contains 14 residues. The CDR3 spells CAWSVGLRAEKLFF. The CDR3 nucleotides are TGTGCCTGGAGTGTAGGACTCCGAGCCGAAAAACTGTTTTTT.

CDR3 sequence (DNA): TGTGCCACCAGTGATTTTACCGGAGAGGCTTTCTTT. Translated, it gives CATSDFTGEAFF. V gene TRBV24-1 combines with J gene TRBJ1-1; D call uncertain. Germline V gene sequence: CDR1 KGHDR, CDR2 SFDVKD. V lost 1 base and J lost 11, with 10 bases in between. The CDR3 has 12 amino acids.

The chain employs TRBV27 and TRBJ2-2; no clear D gene. The germline V gene has CDR1 MNHEY and CDR2 SMNVEV (reference sequence). V gave up 3 bases and J gave up 2 bases, with 13 bases separating them. The CDR3 has 16 amino acids. The CDR3 is CASSFGRIDNTGELFF. The DNA for the CDR3 is TGTGCCAGCAGTTTTGGCAGGATAGACAACACCGGGGAGCTGTTTTTT.

The genes are TRBV28 and TRBJ1-5, with 10 positions matching TRBD1. Germline lookup yields CDR1 MDHEN and CDR2 SYDVKM. The CDR3 sequence is 17 residues long. The ends lost 5 bases at V and 0 bases at J; junction bases unmatched: 7. CDR3 in amino acids: CASSRQGAGYSNQPQHF. DNA of the CDR3: TGTGCCAGCAGTCGACAGGGGGCGGGTTATAGCAATCAGCCCCAGCATTTT.

The J gene is TRBJ1-5, the V gene TRBV23-1, with TRBD1 as a possible D gene (6 bases). TRBV23-1 is placed among ORFs of uncertain function. The V end was cut by 1 base, the J end by 5 bases, with 6 bases between. This CDR3 comprises 13 residues. CDR3 DNA: TGCGCCAGCAGTCAATGGGGGCATCAGCCCCAGCATTTT. Its protein product is CASSQWGHQPQHF.

This clone was counted between two and nine times. The chain combines TRBV27 with TRBJ1-2, with a weak D call TRBD1 (5 bases). CDR1 is MNHEY, CDR2 SMNVEV, per germline (reference sequence). Trimming cost V 6 bases and J 3 bases, with 14 bases left between them. CDR3 length equals 14 residues. CDR3 residues: CASSQNRPHYGYTF. The DNA of the CDR3 is TGTGCCAGCAGCCAAAACAGGCCCCACTATGGCTACACCTTC.

The rearrangement joins TRBV21-1 to TRBJ2-2; TRBD1, the D gene given by the table, was not confirmed from the DNA. TRBV21-1 is classified as a pseudogene. The CDR3 has 18 residues. The CDR3, as DNA: TGTGCCGGGAGAGCACGAAGGGAGCAGGGGGCGAGCACCGGGGAGCTGTTTTTT. Translated, it gives CAGRARREQGASTGELFF.

V and J are TRBV3-1 (or the pseudogene TRBV3-2) and TRBJ2-2; D call uncertain. There are 13 residues in the CDR3. Germline V gives CDR1 LGHDT, CDR2 YNNKEL (reference sequence). The V and J ends lost 6 bases and 6 bases respectively, with 11 bases between them. CDR3 in amino acids: CASSPMTSGELFF. DNA for the CDR3: TGTGCCAGCAGTCCAATGACTTCCGGGGAGCTGTTTTTT.

The rearrangement joins TRBV10-2 to TRBJ2-7; 10 bases match TRBD2. CDR1 and CDR2 (germline): WSHSY, SAAADI. Unmatched junction bases numbered 4, after V lost 4 bases and J lost 1 base. The CDR3 has 15 residues. The CDR3 loop reads CASSARTSGSYEQYF. CDR3 sequence (DNA): TGCGCCAGCAGTGCCAGGACTAGCGGATCCTACGAGCAGTACTTC.

The chain couples TRBV24-1 to TRBJ1-1, with D perhaps matching TRBD1 (5 bases). This CDR3 is built from 13 residues. CDR1 and CDR2 (germline): KGHDR, SFDVKD. The V end was cut by 8 bases, the J end by 0 bases, with 9 bases between. The CDR3 loop reads CATKDRVNTEAFF. Written as DNA, the CDR3 is TGTGCCACCAAAGACAGAGTGAACACTGAAGCTTTCTTT.

J is TRBJ1-1 and V is TRBV11-2; D is undetermined. Germline V gene data show CDR1 as SGHAT and CDR2 as FQNNGV. This CDR3 spans 17 amino acids. V lost 1 base and J 6 bases, leaving 21 bases between the germline ends. DNA for the CDR3: TGTGCCAGCAGCTTAGGGGGTAGGGCCCGGGAATCAGCTGAAGCTTTCTTT. Translated, it gives CASSLGGRARESAEAFF. The variable domain in full, completed from reference TRBV11-2 and TRBJ1-1, reads EAGVAQSPRYKIIEKRQSVAFWCNPISGHATLYWYQQILGQGPKLLIQFQNNGVVDDSQLPKDRFSAERLKGVDSTLKIQPAKLEDSAVYLCASSLGGRARESAEAFFGQGTRLTVV.

J is TRBJ2-1 and V is TRBV7-3, with 11 nucleotides matching TRBD2. Germline V lookup: CDR1 SGHTA, CDR2 FQGTGA. With V trimmed by 10 bases and J by 9 bases, 11 bases remained unmatched. The CDR3 has 14 residues. The CDR3, as DNA: TGTGCCACCTCGCTAGCGGGGGGCACAAGTGAGCAGTTCTTC. Protein: CATSLAGGTSEQFF.

This clone was recorded once. The chain uses TRBV7-9 and TRBJ1-2, with 8 bases fitting TRBD1. J lost 3 bases, V lost 5 bases, and 8 bases had no gene match. The length of the CDR3 is 15 residues. Germline CDR1 and CDR2: SEHNR and FQNEAQ (reference sequence). CDR3 in amino acids: CASSAGQGIYYGYTF. As DNA, the CDR3 is TGTGCCAGCAGCGCCGGACAGGGTATCTACTATGGCTACACCTTC.

This chain joins TRBV14 and TRBJ1-1, with TRBD1 identical over 11 bases. Germline assignment: CDR1 SGHDN and CDR2 FVKESK. V gave up 4 bases and J gave up 1 base; unmatched junction bases: 5. This CDR3 contains 16 residues. The CDR3 DNA sequence: TGTGCCAGCAGCCTCCCCGGGACAGGGGGGAACACTGAAGCTTTCTTT. This translates into CASSLPGTGGNTEAFF. The whole variable domain, remainder taken from reference TRBV14 and TRBJ1-1, is EAGVTQFPSHSVIEKGQTVTLRCDPISGHDNLYWYRRVMGKEIKFLLHFVKESKQDESGMPNNRFLAERTGGTYSTLKVQPAELEDSGVYFCASSLPGTGGNTEAFFGQGTRLTVV.

This chain uses TRBV5-4 with TRBJ2-3; D remains ambiguous. This CDR3 has 16 residues. CDR1 is SGHNT, CDR2 YYREEE, per germline (reference sequence). Trimming removed 3 bases from V and 2 bases from J, with 16 bases in between. In DNA, the CDR3 is TGTGCCAGCAGCTCGGGTGGGTCGGCGGACACAGATACGCAGTATTTT. Its protein is CASSSGGSADTDTQYF.

V is TRBV18 and J is TRBJ2-7; no firm D call. The germline CDR1 and CDR2 sequences are KGHSH and LQKENI. CDR3 size: 13 residues. V was trimmed by 3 bases and J by 3 bases, leaving 9 bases between them. The CDR3 DNA reads as TGTGCCAGCTCACCTGTAGAGATCTACGAGCAGTACTTC. Its protein product is CASSPVEIYEQYF.

The chain links TRBV19 to TRBJ2-7; TRBD1 is a possible D gene (5 bases). This CDR3 is 13 amino acids long. V lost 5 bases and J lost 6, with 14 bases in between. CDR1 is LNHDA, CDR2 SQIVND, per germline (reference sequence). The CDR3 nucleotides read TGTGCCAGTAGTGATCTTGGGGCTGGCGAGCAGTACTTC. Translated: CASSDLGAGEQYF.

The chain recombines TRBV27 with TRBJ2-2, with D tentatively TRBD2 (5 bases). Germline-derived CDR1 and CDR2 are MNHEY and SMNVEV (reference sequence). The germline V and J ends were trimmed by 8 bases and 6 bases, with 13 bases remaining between them. The CDR3 totals 13 residues. DNA of the CDR3: TGTGCCAGCCGCCCCCCCGGGGCCGGGGAGCTGTTTTTT. Translating gives CASRPPGAGELFF.

The chain combines TRBV5-4 with TRBJ1-2, with D unclear. Germline V gene data show CDR1 as SGHNT and CDR2 as YYREEE (reference sequence). The CDR3 totals 13 residues. V was trimmed by 0 bases and J by 5 bases, leaving 8 bases between them. CDR3 nucleotides: TGTGCCAGCAGCTTGGACAGTGGATATGGCTACACCTTC. Translation: CASSLDSGYGYTF.

This chain links TRBV3-1 (or the pseudogene TRBV3-2) with TRBJ1-6; D is unresolved. The CDR3 is made up of 13 amino acids. V dropped 4 bases and J dropped 6 bases, with 7 bases sitting between them. Germline V CDR1 and CDR2: LGHDT, YNNKEL (reference sequence). The CDR3 sequence is CASSLGVNSPLHF. The DNA for the CDR3 is TGTGCCAGCAGCCTCGGGGTTAATTCACCCCTCCACTTT.

The chain uses TRBV4-2 and TRBJ2-7; 7 bases are shared with TRBD1. J gave up 5 bases and V 1 base, and 5 bases lay outside the gene matches. The CDR3 is made up of 14 amino acids. In germline, CDR1 is LGHNA, CDR2 YNFKEQ. The CDR3 spells CASSQVQGRNEQYF. CDR3 in DNA: TGTGCCAGCAGCCAAGTACAGGGGAGAAACGAGCAGTACTTC.

The chain uses TRBV5-6 and TRBJ1-5, with a tentative D call TRBD1 (6 bases). Trimming shortened V by 2 bases and J by 5 bases, and 14 bases separated the two germline ends. Germline V CDR1 and CDR2: SGHDT, YYEEEE. The CDR3 has 15 residues. The CDR3 reads CASSFFGDTDQPQHF. The CDR3 DNA follows: TGTGCCAGCAGCTTTTTCGGGGACACAGATCAGCCCCAGCATTTT.

This clone has a single count. V usage is TRBV28 and J usage is TRBJ2-2; TRBD1 agrees at 8 bases. Germline CDR1 is MDHEN and CDR2 is SYDVKM. V trimming: 6 bases; J trimming: 4 bases; junction bases outside the gene matches: 7. This CDR3 has 15 residues. The CDR3 DNA sequence: TGTGCCAGCAGATCTTCGACAGGGGTCACCGGGGAGCTGTTTTTT. Amino acids: CASRSSTGVTGELFF.

This clone was counted a single time. The V gene is TRBV5-4, the J gene TRBJ2-5; 7 nucleotides agree with TRBD1. Germline V lookup: CDR1 SGHNT, CDR2 YYREEE (reference sequence). V lost 4 bases, J lost 4 bases, and 10 bases stayed unmatched. This CDR3 has 15 residues. CDR3 sequence: CASSKDRSESETQYF. The CDR3 DNA reads TGTGCCAGCAGCAAGGACAGGAGCGAATCAGAGACCCAGTACTTC.

This chain uses TRBV10-1 with TRBJ2-7; a possible D gene is TRBD1 (6 bases). V was trimmed by 6 bases and J by 0 bases, leaving 15 bases between them. The CDR3 is 15 residues long. Germline V CDR1 and CDR2: WNHNN, SYGVQD (reference sequence). CDR3 protein: CASSGTGIGSYEQYF. For the CDR3, the DNA is TGCGCCAGCAGCGGAACAGGGATCGGCTCCTACGAGCAGTACTTC.